The clone carrying this TCR beta chain was detected once. CDR1 is KGHSH, CDR2 LQKENI, per germline. The CDR3 is 12 amino acids. Trimming cost V 4 bases and J 4 bases; bases outside gene matches: 0. Libraries were prepared by immunoSEQ multiplex PCR; TCRdb keeps only in-frame clonotypes and omits some of them. This sample yields about 44,000 clones, of which roughly 90% are seen a single time; roughly 0.7% belongs to the top ten. This sample stems from a study of T cell changes during pregnancy in multiple sclerosis. This chain uses TRBV18 with TRBJ2-5; 7 nucleotides align to TRBD1. The TCR originated in a female donor with multiple sclerosis, enrolled in a pregnancy study. Sequenced here: CD4+ T cells from peripheral blood mononuclear cells, sampled in the first trimester of pregnancy. CDR3 nucleotide sequence: TGTGCCAGCTCACGACAGGGAGAGACCCAGTACTTC. As protein: CASSRQGETQYF.